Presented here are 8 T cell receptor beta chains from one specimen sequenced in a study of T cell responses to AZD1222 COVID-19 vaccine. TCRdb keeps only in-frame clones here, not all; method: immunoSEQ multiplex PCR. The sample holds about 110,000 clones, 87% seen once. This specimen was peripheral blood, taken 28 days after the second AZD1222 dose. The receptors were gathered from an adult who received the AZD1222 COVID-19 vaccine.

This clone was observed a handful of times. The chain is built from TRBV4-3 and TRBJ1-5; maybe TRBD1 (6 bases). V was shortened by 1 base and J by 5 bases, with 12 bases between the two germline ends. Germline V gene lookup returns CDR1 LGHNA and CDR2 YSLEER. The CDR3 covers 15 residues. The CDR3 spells CASSQGPKGDQPQHF. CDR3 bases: TGCGCCAGCAGCCAAGGACCTAAGGGGGATCAGCCCCAGCATTTT.

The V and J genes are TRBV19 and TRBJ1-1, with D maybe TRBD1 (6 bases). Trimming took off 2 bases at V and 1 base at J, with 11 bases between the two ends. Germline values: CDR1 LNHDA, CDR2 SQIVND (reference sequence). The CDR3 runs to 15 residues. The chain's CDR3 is CASSIRDTRNTEAFF. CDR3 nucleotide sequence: TGTGCCAGTAGTATACGGGACACTAGGAACACTGAAGCTTTCTTT. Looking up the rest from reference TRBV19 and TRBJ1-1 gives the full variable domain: DGGITQSPKYLFRKEGQNVTLSCEQNLNHDAMYWYRQDPGQGLRLIYYSQIVNDFQKGDIAEGYSVSREKKESFPLTVTSAQKNPTAFYLCASSIRDTRNTEAFFGQGTRLTVV.

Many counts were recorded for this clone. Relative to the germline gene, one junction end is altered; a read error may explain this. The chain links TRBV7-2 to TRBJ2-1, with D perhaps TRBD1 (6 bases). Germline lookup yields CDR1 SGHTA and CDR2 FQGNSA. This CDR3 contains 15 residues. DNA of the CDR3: TGTGCCAGCAGCTTAGTTGGGGGCTCCCACAATGAGCAGTTCTTC. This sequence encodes CASSLVGGSHNEQFF.

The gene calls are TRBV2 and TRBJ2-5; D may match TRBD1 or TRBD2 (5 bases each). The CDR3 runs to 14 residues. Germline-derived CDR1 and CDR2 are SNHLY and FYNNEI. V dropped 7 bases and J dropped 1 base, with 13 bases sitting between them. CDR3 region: CASTLRGLQETQYF. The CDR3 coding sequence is TGTGCCAGCACCCTCCGGGGCCTCCAAGAGACCCAGTACTTC.

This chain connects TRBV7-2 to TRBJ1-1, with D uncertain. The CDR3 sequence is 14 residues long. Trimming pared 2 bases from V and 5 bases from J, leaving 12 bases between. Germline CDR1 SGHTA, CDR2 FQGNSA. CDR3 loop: CASSLFKGRTEAFF. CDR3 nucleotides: TGTGCCAGCAGCTTATTCAAGGGTCGGACTGAAGCTTTCTTT.

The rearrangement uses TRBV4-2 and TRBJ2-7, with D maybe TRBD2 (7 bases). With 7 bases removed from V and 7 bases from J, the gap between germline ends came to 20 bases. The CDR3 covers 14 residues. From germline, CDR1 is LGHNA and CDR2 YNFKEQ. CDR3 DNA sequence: TGTGCCAGCACCCGGAGGGGGGGATCGGGGGAGCAGTACTTC. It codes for CASTRRGGSGEQYF.

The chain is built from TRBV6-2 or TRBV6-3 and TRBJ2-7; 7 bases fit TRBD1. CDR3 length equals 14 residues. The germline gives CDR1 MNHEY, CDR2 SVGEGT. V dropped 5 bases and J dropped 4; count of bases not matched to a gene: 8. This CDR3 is CASSDGQDVYEQYF. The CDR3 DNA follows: TGTGCCAGCAGTGACGGACAGGATGTTTACGAGCAGTACTTC.

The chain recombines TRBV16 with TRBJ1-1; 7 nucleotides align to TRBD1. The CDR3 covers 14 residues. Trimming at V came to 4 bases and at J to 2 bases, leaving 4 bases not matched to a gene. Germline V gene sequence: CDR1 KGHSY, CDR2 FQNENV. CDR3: CASSLGQINTEAFF. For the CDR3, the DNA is TGTGCCAGCAGCCTGGGACAGATAAACACTGAAGCTTTCTTT.